This TCR beta chain is from a study of blood T cell repertoires in COVID-19. Study as a whole: Nucleic acid was either cDNA or gDNA, and it came from T cells, B-cell-depleted T cells, or PBMCs.

Source study methods: Reference gene primer amplification gave estimated nucleated cell counts. Method: immunoSEQ multiplex PCR; TCRdb's copy keeps in-frame clones and lacks some. For V, J and clone size, that table is used; D and trimming come from the DNA. The repertoire holds fewer than 250,000 clones, 80% to 90% seen once, with roughly a tenth in the top ten. While infection was still active, Seattle patients were enrolled and then followed longitudinally. V shed 4 bases and J shed 3 bases, with 14 bases lying between them. CDR3 length equals 15 residues. CDR1 is LGHDT and CDR2 is YNNKEL in the germline V gene (reference sequence).

This TCR was recovered from a woman of 80 years or more with COVID-19, enrolled during active disease. The sequenced material came from peripheral blood. The chain uses TRBV3-1 (or the pseudogene TRBV3-2) and TRBJ2-3, with a weak D call TRBD1 (5 bases). CDR3 residues: CASSLKGSGTDTQYF. DNA for the CDR3: TGTGCCAGCAGCCTTAAGGGGTCAGGAACAGATACGCAGTATTTT.